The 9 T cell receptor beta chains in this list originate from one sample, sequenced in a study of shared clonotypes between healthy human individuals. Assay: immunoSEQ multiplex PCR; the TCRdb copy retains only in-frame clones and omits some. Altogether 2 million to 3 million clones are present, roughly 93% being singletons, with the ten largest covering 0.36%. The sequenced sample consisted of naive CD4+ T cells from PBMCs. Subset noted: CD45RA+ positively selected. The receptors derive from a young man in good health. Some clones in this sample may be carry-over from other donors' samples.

CDR3 nucleotides: TGTGCCAGCAGTCCCCCTTCGGGGGGCACTGAGCAGTTCTTC. Translating it yields CASSPPSGGTEQFF. This chain connects TRBV28 to TRBJ2-1, with D maybe TRBD2 (7 bases). The germline V and J ends were trimmed by 5 bases and 9 bases, with 17 bases remaining between them. The length of the CDR3 is 14 residues. CDR1 is MDHEN, CDR2 SYDVKM, per germline. Together with reference TRBV28 and TRBJ2-1, the CDR3 gives the full variable domain: DVKVTQSSRYLVKRTGEKVFLECVQDMDHENMFWYRQDPGLGLRLIYFSYDVKMKEKGDIPEGYSVSREKKERFSLILESASTNQTSMYLCASSPPSGGTEQFFGPGTRLTVL.

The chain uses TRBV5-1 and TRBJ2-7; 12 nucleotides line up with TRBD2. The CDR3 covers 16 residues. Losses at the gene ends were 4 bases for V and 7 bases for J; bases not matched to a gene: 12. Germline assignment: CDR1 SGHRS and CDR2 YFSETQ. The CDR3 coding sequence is TGCGCCAGCAGCCCGAAGGGACTAGCGGGCCGCTGGGAGCAGTACTTC. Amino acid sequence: CASSPKGLAGRWEQYF.

CDR3 protein: CASSLSGMNTEAFF. In DNA, the CDR3 is TGTGCCAGCAGCTTATCAGGGATGAACACTGAAGCTTTCTTT. This chain links TRBV7-6 with TRBJ1-1, with a weak D call TRBD1 (5 bases). The CDR3 consists of 14 residues. V was shortened by 2 bases and J by 0 bases, with 7 bases between the two germline ends. CDR1 is SGHVS and CDR2 is FNYEAQ in the germline V gene.

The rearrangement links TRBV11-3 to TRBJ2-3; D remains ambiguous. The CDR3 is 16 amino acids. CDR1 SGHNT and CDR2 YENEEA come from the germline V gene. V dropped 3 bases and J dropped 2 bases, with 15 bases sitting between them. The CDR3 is CASSFSTGSVTDTQYF. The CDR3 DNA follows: TGTGCCAGCAGCTTTTCGACGGGTTCGGTCACAGATACGCAGTATTTT.

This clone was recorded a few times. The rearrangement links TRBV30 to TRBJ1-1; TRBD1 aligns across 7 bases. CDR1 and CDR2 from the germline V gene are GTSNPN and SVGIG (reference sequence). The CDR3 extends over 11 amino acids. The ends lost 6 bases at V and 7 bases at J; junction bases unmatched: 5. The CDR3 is CACIGQVEAFF. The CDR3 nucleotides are TGTGCCTGTATTGGACAGGTTGAAGCTTTCTTT.

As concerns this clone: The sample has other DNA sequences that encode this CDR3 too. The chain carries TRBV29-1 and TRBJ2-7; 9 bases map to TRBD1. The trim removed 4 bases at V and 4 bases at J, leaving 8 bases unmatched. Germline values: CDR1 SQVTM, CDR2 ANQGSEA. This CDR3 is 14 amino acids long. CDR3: CSVGRTGGWYEQYF. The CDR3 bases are TGCAGCGTTGGCAGAACAGGGGGCTGGTACGAGCAGTACTTC.

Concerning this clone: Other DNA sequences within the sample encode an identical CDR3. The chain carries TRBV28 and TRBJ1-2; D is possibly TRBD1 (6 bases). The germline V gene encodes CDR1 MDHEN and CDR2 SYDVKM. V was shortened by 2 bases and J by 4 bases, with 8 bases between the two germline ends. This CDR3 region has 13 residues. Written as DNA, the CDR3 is TGTGCCAGCAGTTTACGGGGGCCCTATGGCTACACCTTC. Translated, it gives CASSLRGPYGYTF.

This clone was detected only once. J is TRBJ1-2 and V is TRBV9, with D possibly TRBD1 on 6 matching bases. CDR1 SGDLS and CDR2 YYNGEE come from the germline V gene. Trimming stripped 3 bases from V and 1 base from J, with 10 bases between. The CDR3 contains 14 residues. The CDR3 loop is CASSGGQINYGYTF. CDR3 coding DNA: TGTGCCAGCAGCGGCGGACAGATTAACTATGGCTACACCTTC. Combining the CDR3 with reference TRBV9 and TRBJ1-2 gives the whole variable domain DSGVTQTPKHLITATGQRVTLRCSPRSGDLSVYWYQQSLDQGLQFLIQYYNGEERAKGNILERFSAQQFPDLHSELNLSSLELGDSALYFCASSGGQINYGYTFGSGTRLTVV.

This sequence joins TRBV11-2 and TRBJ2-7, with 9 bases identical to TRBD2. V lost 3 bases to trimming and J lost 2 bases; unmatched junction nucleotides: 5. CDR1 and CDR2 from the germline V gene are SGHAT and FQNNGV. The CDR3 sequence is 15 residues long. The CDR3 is CASSFSGSTPYEQYF. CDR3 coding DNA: TGTGCCAGCAGCTTTAGCGGGAGTACCCCCTACGAGCAGTACTTC.